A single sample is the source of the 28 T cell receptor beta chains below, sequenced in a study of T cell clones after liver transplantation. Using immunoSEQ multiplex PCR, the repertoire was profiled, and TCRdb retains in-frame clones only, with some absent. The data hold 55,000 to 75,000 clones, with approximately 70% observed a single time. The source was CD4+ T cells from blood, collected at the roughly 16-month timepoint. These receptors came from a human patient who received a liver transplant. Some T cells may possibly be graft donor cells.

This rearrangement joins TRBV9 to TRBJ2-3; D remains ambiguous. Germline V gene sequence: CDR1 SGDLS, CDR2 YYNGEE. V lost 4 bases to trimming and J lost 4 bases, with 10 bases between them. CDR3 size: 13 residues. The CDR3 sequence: CASSSTSADTQYF. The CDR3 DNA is TGTGCCAGCAGCTCTACGTCGGCAGATACGCAGTATTTT.

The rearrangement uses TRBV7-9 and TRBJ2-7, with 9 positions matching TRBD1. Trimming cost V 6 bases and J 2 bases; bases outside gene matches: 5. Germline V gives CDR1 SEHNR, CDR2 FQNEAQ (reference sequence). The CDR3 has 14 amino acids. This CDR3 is CASRDGTGTYEQYF. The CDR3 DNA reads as TGTGCCAGCAGGGACGGGACAGGGACCTACGAGCAGTACTTC.

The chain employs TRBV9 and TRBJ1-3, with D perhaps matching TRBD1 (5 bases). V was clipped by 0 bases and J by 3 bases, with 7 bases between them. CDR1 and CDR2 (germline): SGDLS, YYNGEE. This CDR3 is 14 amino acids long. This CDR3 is CASSVGTIGNTIYF. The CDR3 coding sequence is TGTGCCAGCAGCGTAGGGACAATTGGAAACACCATATATTTT.

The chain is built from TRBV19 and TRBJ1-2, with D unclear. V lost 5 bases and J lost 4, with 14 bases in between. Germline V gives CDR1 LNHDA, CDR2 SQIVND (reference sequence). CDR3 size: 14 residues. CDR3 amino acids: CASSASGNSYGYTF. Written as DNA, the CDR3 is TGTGCCAGTAGTGCCTCCGGGAATAGCTATGGCTACACCTTC.

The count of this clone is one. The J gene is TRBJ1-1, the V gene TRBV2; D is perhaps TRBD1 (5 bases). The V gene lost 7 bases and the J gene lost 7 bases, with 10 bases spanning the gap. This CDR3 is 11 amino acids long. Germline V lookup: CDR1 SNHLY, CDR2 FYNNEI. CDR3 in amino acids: CASNLQVEAFF. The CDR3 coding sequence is TGTGCCAGCAACTTACAGGTTGAAGCTTTCTTT.

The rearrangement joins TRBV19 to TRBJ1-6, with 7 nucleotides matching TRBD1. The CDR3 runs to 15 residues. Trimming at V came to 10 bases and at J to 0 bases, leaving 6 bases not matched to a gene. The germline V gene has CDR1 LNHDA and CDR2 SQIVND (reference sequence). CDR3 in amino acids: CATWDRSSYNSPLHF. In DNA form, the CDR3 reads TGTGCCACTTGGGACAGAAGCTCCTATAATTCACCCCTCCACTTT.

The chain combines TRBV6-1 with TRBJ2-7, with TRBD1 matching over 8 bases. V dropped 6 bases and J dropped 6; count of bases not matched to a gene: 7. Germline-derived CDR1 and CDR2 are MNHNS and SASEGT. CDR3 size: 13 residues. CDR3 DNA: TGTGCCAGCAGCCGGGACAGGCCCCTCGAGCAGTACTTC. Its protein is CASSRDRPLEQYF.

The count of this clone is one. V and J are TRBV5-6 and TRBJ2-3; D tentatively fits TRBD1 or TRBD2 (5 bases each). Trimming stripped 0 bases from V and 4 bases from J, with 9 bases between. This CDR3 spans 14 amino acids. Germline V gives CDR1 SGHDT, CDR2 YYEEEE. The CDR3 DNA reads TGTGCCAGCAGCTTGGTGGGGGACGCAGATACGCAGTATTTT. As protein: CASSLVGDADTQYF.

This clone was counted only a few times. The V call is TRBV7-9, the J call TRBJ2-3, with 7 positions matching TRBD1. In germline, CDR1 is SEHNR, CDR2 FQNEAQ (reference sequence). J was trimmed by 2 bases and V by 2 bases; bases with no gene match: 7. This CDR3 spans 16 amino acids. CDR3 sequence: CASSLTGTEATDTQYF. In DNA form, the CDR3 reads TGTGCCAGCAGCTTAACCGGGACAGAGGCCACAGATACGCAGTATTTT.

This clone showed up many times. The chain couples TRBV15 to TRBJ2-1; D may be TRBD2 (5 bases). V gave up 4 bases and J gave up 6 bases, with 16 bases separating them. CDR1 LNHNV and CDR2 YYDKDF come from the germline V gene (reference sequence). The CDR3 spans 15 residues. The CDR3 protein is CATSTSLQLGNEQFF. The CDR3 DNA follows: TGTGCCACCAGCACGTCCCTCCAACTAGGCAATGAGCAGTTCTTC.

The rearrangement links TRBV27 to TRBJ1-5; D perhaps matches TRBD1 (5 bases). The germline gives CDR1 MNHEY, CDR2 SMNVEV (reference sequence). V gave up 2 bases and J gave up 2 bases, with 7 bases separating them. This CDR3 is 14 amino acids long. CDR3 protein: CASSLRRGNQPQHF. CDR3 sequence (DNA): TGTGCCAGCAGTTTACGCAGGGGCAATCAGCCCCAGCATTTT.

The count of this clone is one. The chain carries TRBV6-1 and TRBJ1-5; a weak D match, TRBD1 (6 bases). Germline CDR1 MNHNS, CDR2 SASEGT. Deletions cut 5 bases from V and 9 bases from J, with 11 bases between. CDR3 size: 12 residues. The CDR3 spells CASSPRGAPQHF. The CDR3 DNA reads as TGTGCCAGCAGTCCCAGGGGAGCGCCCCAGCATTTT.

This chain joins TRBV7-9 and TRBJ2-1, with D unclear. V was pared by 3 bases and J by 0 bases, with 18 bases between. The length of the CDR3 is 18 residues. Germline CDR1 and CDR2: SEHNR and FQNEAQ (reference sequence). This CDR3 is CASSLRRSSAGSYNEQFF. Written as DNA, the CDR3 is TGTGCCAGCAGCTTGAGAAGGAGTTCCGCAGGCTCCTACAATGAGCAGTTCTTC.

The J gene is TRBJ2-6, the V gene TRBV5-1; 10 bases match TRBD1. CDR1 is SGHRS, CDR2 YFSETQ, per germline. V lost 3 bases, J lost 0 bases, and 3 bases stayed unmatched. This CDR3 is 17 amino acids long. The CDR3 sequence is CASSSGQGLSGANVLTF. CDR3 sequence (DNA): TGCGCCAGCAGCTCGGGACAGGGGCTCTCTGGGGCCAACGTCCTGACTTTC.

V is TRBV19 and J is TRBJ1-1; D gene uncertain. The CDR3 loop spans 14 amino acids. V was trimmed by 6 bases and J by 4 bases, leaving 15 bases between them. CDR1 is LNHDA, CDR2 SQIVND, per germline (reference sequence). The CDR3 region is CASSGRTETTEAFF. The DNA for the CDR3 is TGTGCCAGTAGCGGACGCACCGAGACCACTGAAGCTTTCTTT.

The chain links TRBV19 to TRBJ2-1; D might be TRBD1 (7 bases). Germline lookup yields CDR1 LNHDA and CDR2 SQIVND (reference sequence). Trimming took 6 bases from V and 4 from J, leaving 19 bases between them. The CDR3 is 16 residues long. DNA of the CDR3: TGTGCCAGTAGCCCAGGGGGGCGGATCCTATACAATGAGCAGTTCTTC. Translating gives CASSPGGRILYNEQFF.

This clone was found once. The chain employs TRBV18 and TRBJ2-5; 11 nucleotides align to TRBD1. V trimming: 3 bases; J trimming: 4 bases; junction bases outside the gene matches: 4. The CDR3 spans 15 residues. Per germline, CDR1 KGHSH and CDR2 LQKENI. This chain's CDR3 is CASSPGTGGRETQYF. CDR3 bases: TGTGCCAGCTCACCTGGGACAGGGGGGAGAGAGACCCAGTACTTC.

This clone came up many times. The DNA for the CDR3 is TGCAGCGTTGTAGGGACAGGGCGCGCCACCTTC. Translated, it gives CSVVGTGRATF. The chain uses TRBV29-1 and TRBJ1-2; 9 bases line up with TRBD1. The CDR3 totals 11 residues. J gave up 13 bases and V 4 bases, and 7 bases lay outside the gene matches. CDR1 SQVTM and CDR2 ANQGSEA come from the germline V gene.

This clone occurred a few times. The CDR3 DNA reads TGTGCCAGCAGCACACTTCCCGGGACAGGGTTGAATCTAAGGGCGAACACCATATATTTT. Translated: CASSTLPGTGLNLRANTIYF. V gene TRBV5-5 combines with J gene TRBJ1-3; 9 bases map to TRBD1. CDR1 and CDR2 from the germline V gene are SGHKS and YYEKEE (reference sequence). V trimming: 4 bases; J trimming: 7 bases; junction bases outside the gene matches: 24. CDR3 size: 20 residues. Based on the CDR3 plus reference TRBV5-5 and TRBJ1-3, the full variable domain is DAGVTQSPTHLIKTRGQQVTLRCSPISGHKSVSWYQQVLGQGPQFIFQYYEKEERGRGNFPDRFSARQFPNYSSELNVNALLLGDSALYLCASSTLPGTGLNLRANTIYFGEGSWLTVV.

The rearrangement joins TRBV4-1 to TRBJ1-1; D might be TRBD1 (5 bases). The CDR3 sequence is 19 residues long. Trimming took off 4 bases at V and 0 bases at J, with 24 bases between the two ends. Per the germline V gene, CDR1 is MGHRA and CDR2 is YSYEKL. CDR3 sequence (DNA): TGCGCCAGCAGCCTTCCGGTCTGGGACTACGATTTGATGAACACTGAAGCTTTCTTT. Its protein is CASSLPVWDYDLMNTEAFF.

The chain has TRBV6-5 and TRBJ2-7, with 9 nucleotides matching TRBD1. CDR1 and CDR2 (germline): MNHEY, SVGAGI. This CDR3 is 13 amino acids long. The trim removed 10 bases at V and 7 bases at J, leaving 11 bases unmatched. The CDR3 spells CATTGTGSREQYF. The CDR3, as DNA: TGTGCCACCACCGGGACAGGGAGTCGGGAGCAGTACTTC.

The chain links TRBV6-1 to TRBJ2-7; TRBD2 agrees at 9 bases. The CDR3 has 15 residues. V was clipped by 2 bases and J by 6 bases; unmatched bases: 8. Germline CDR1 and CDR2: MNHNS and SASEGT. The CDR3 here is CASSEISGSRSEQYV. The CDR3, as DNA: TGTGCCAGCAGTGAAATTAGCGGGAGTAGAAGCGAGCAGTACGTC.

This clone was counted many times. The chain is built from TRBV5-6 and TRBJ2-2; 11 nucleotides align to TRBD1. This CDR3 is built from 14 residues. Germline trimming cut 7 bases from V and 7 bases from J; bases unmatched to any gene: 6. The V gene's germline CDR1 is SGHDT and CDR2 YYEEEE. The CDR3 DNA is TGTGCCAGCGCCGGGACAGGGGGAATCGGGGAGCTGTTTTTT. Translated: CASAGTGGIGELFF.

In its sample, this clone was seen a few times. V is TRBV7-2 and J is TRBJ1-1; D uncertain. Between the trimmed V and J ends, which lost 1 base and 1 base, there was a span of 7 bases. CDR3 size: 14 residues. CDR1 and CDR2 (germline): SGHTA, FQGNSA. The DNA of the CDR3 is TGTGCCAGCAGCTTAGGGCGGACGAACACTGAAGCTTTCTTT. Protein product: CASSLGRTNTEAFF.

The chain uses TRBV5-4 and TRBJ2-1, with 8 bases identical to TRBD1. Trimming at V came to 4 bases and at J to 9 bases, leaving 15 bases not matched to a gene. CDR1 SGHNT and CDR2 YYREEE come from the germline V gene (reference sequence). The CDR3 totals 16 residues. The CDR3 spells CASSPVAGQAVGEQFF. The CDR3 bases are TGTGCCAGCAGCCCGGTCGCGGGACAGGCGGTTGGTGAGCAGTTCTTC. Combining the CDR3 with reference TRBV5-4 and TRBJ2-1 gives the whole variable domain ETGVTQSPTHLIKTRGQQVTLRCSSQSGHNTVSWYQQALGQGPQFIFQYYREEENGRGNFPPRFSGLQFPNYSSELNVNALELDDSALYLCASSPVAGQAVGEQFFGPGTRLTVL.

Written as DNA, the CDR3 is TGCGCCAGCAGCCAGGGCTCCTCCGGGACAGGGGGCTACGAGCAGTACGTC. Translated, it gives CASSQGSSGTGGYEQYV. J is TRBJ2-7 and V is TRBV4-3; TRBD1 matches 11 bases. The length of the CDR3 is 17 residues. V gave up 3 bases and J gave up 3 bases; unmatched junction bases: 10. CDR1 LGHNA and CDR2 YSLEER come from the germline V gene.

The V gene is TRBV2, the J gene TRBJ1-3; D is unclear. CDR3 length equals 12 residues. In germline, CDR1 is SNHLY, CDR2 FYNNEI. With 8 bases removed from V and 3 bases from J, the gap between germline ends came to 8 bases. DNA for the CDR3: TGTGCCAGCCAGGAGGGTGGAAACACCATATATTTT. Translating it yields CASQEGGNTIYF.

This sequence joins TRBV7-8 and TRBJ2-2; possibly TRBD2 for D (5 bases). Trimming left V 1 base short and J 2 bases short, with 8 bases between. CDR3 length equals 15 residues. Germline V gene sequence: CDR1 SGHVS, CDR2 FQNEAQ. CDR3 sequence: CASSLGTGNTGELFF. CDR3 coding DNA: TGTGCCAGCAGCTTAGGGACGGGAAACACCGGGGAGCTGTTTTTT.